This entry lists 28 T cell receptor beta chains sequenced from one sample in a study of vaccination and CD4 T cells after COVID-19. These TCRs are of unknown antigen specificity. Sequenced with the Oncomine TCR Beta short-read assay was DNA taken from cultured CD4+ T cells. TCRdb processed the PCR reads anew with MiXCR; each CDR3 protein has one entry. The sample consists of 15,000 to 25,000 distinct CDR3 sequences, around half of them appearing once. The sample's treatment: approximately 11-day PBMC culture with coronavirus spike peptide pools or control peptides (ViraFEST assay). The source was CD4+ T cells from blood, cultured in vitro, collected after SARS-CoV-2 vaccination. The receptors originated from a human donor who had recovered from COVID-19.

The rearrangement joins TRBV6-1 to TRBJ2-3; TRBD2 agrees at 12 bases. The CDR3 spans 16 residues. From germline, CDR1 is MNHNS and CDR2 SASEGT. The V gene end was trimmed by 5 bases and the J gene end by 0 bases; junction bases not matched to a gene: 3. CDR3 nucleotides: TGTGCCAGCAGTCCGACTAGCGGGGGTAGCACAGATACGCAGTATTTT. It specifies CASSPTSGGSTDTQYF.

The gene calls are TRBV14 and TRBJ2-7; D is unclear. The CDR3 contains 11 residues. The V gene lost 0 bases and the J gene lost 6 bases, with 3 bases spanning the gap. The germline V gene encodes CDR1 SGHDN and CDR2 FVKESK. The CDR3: CASSQDIEQYF. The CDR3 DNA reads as TGTGCCAGCAGCCAAGACATCGAGCAGTACTTC.

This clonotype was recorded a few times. The CDR3 spells CSARSVPTSGELFF. CDR3 DNA: TGCAGTGCTAGATCTGTACCTACCTCCGGGGAGCTGTTTTTT. The chain combines TRBV20-1 with TRBJ2-2; D remains ambiguous. Germline V gene lookup returns CDR1 DFQATT and CDR2 SNEGSKA (reference sequence). With 2 bases removed from V and 6 bases from J, the gap between germline ends came to 13 bases. This CDR3 has 14 residues.

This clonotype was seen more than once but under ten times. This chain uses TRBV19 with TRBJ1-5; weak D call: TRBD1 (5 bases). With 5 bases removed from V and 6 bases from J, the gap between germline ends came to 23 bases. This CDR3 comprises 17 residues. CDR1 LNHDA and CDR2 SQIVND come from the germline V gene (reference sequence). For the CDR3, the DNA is TGTGCCAGTAGTCCAAGACGCGGGGCAGGGACCCCTCAGCCCCAGCATTTT. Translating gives CASSPRRGAGTPQPQHF.

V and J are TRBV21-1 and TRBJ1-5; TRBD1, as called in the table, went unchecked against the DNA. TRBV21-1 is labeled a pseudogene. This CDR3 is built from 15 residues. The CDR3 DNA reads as TGTGCCAGCAGCAACCCGGGACATCACAATCAGCCCCAGCATTTT. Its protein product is CASSNPGHHNQPQHF.

The CDR3 nucleotides read TGTGCCAGCAGCACGAGGGGCAGGGGAAGTGGCTACACCTTC. This codes for CASSTRGRGSGYTF. This chain uses TRBV9 with TRBJ1-2; D possibly corresponds to TRBD1 (6 bases). The germline V gene has CDR1 SGDLS and CDR2 YYNGEE. Trimming cost V 4 bases and J 7 bases, with 17 bases left between them. The CDR3 runs 14 residues. The entire variable domain, with the rest obtained from reference TRBV9 and TRBJ1-2, is as follows: DSGVTQTPKHLITATGQRVTLRCSPRSGDLSVYWYQQSLDQGLQFLIQYYNGEERAKGNILERFSAQQFPDLHSELNLSSLELGDSALYFCASSTRGRGSGYTFGSGTRLTVV.

In DNA form, the CDR3 reads TGTGCCAGCAGCTTACCCCTAAGGCTAGCGGGGAACACCGGGGAGCTGTTTTTT. The encoded protein is CASSLPLRLAGNTGELFF. This chain links TRBV7-8 with TRBJ2-2; 8 nucleotides align to TRBD2. Germline CDR1 SGHVS, CDR2 FQNEAQ. The junction had 9 bases not matched to a gene; V was cut back by 2 bases and J by 1 base. This CDR3 has 18 amino acids.

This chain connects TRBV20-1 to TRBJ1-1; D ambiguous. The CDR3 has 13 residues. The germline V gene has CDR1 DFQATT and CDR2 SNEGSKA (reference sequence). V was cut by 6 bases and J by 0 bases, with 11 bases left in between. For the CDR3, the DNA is TGCAGTGCCCTCAGCCGGATGAACACTGAAGCTTTCTTT. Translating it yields CSALSRMNTEAFF.

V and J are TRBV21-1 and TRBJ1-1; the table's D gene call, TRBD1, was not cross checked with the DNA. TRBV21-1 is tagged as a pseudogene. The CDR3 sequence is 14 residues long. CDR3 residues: CASSRQGDGTEAFF. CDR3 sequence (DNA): TGTGCCAGCAGCAGGCAGGGGGATGGCACTGAAGCTTTCTTT.

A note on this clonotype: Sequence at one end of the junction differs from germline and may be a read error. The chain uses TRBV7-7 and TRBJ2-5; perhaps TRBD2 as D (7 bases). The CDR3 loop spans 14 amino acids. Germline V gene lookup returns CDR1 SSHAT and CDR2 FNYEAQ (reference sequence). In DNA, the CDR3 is TGTGCCAGCAGCGACAGACGGGGGGCAGAGACCCAGTGCTTC. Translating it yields CASSDRRGAETQCF.

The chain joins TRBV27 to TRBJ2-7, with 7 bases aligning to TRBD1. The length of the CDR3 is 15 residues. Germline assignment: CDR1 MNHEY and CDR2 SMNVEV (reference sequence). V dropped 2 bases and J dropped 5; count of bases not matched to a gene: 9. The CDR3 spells CASSLTRGPLDEQYF. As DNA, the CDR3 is TGTGCCAGCAGTTTAACAAGGGGGCCGTTGGACGAGCAGTACTTC.

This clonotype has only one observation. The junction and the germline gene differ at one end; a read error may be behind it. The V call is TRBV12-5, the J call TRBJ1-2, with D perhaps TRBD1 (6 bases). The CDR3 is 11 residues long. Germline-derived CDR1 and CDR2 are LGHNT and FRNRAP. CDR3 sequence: CASGRHTGSAF. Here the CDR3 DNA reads TGTGCTAGTGGCCGCCATACAGGGAGCGCCTTC.

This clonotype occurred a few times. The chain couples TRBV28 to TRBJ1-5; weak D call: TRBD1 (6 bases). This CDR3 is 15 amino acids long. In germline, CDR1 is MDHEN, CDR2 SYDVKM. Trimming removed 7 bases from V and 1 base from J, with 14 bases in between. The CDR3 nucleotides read TGTGCCAGCACCCGAAGAGGGGGGAGCAATCAGCCCCAGCATTTT. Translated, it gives CASTRRGGSNQPQHF.

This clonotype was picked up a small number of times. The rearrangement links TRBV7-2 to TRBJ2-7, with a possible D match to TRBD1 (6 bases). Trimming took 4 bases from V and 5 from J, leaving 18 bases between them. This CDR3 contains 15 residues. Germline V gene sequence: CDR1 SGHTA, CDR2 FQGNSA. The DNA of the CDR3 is TGTGCCAGCAGCTCTGGGACATCTCCGACCCACGAGCAGTACTTC. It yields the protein CASSSGTSPTHEQYF.

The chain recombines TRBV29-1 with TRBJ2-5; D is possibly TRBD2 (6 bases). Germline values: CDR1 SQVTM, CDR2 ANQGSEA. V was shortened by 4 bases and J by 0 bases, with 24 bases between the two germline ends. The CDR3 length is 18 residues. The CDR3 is CSVVGGRPLPEYQETQYF. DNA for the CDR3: TGCAGCGTTGTGGGGGGACGGCCCTTACCCGAGTACCAAGAGACCCAGTACTTC.

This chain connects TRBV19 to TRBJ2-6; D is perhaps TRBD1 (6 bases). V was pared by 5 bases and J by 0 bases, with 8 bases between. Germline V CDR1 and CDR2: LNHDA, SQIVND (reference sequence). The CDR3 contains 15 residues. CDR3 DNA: TGTGCCAGTAGTGAACAGGGCTCTGGGGCCAACGTCCTGACTTTC. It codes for CASSEQGSGANVLTF.

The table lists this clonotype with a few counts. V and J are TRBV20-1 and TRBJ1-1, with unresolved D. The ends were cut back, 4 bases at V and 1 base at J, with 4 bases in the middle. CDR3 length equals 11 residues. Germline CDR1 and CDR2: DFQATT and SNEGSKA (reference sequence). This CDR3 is CSATANTEAFF. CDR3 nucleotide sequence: TGCAGTGCTACAGCGAACACTGAAGCTTTCTTT.

DNA of the CDR3: TGTGCCAGCGGCGGGACTCCCGGCGGCTATGGCTACACCTTC. This gives the protein CASGGTPGGYGYTF. This chain links TRBV25-1 with TRBJ1-2; D perhaps matches TRBD1 (5 bases). V lost 8 bases, J lost 4 bases, and 17 bases lay in between. The CDR3 is 14 residues long. Germline CDR1 reads MGHDK; CDR2 reads SYGVNS.

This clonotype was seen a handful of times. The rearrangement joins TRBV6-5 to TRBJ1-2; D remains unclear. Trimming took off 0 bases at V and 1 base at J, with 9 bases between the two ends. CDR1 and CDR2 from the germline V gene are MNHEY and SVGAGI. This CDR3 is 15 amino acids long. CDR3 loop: CASSYSRAVNYGYTF. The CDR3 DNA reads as TGTGCCAGCAGTTACTCGAGAGCAGTTAACTATGGCTACACCTTC.

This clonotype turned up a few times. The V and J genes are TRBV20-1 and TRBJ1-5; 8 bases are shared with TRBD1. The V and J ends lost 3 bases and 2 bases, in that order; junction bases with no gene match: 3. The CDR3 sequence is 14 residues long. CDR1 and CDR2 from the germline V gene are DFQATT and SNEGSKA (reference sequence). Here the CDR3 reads CSASRGHGNQPQHF. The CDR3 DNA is TGCAGTGCTAGCAGGGGGCACGGCAATCAGCCCCAGCATTTT.

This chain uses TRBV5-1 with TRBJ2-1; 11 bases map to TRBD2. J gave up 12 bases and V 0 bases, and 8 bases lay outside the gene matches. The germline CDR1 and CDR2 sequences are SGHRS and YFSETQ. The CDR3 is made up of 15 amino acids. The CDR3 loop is CASSLGLAGNLGQFF. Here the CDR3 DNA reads TGCGCCAGCAGCTTGGGACTAGCGGGGAATTTGGGGCAGTTCTTC. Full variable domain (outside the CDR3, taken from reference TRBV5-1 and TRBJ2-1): KAGVTQTPRYLIKTRGQQVTLSCSPISGHRSVSWYQQTPGQGLQFLFEYFSETQRNKGNFPGRFSGRQFSNSRSEMNVSTLELGDSALYLCASSLGLAGNLGQFFGPGTRLTVL.

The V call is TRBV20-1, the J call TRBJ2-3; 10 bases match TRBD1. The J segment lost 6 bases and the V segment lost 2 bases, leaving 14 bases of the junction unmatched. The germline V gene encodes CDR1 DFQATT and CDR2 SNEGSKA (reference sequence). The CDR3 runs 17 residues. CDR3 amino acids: CSARPPLGQGNSDTQYF. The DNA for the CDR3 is TGCAGTGCTAGACCCCCACTGGGACAGGGGAATTCGGATACGCAGTATTTT.

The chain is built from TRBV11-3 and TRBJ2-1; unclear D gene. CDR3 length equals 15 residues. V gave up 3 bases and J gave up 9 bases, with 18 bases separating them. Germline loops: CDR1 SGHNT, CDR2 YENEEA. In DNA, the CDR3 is TGTGCCAGCAGCTTTCACCCGACAACAGTGAGTGAGCAGTTCTTC. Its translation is CASSFHPTTVSEQFF.

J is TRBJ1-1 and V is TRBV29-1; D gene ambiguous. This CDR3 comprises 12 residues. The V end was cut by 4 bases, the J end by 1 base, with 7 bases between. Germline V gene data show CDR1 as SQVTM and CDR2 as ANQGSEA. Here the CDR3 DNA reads TGCAGCGTTGTCCCGGCGAACACTGAAGCTTTCTTT. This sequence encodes CSVVPANTEAFF. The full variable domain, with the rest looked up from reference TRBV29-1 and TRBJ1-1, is SAVISQKPSRDICQRGTSLTIQCQVDSQVTMMFWYRQQPGQSLTLIATANQGSEATYESGFVIDKFPISRPNLTFSTLTVSNMSPEDSSIYLCSVVPANTEAFFGQGTRLTVV.

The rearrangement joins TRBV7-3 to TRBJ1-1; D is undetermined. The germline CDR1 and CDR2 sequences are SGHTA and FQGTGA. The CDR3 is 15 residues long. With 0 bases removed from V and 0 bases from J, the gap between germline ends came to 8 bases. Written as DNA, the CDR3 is TGTGCCAGCAGCTTAACGGCAGGCCTGAACACTGAAGCTTTCTTT. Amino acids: CASSLTAGLNTEAFF.

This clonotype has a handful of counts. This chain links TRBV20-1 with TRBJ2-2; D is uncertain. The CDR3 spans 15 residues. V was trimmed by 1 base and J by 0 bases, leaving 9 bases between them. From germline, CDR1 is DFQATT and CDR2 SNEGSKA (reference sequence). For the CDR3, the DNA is TGCAGTGCTAGAGTTGGACCGACGAACACCGGGGAGCTGTTTTTT. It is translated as CSARVGPTNTGELFF.

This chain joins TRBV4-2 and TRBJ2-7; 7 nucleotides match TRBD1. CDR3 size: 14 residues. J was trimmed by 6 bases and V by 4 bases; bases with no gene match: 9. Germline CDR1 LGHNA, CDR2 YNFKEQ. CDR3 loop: CASSREDRVGEQYF. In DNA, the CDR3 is TGTGCCAGCAGCCGCGAAGACAGGGTGGGCGAGCAGTACTTC.

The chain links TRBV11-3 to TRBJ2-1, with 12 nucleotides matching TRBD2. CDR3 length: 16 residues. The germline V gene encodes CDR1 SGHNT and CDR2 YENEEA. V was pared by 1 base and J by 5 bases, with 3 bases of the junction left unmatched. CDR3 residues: CASSLGGLAGDNEQFF. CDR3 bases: TGTGCCAGCAGCTTAGGGGGACTAGCGGGCGACAATGAGCAGTTCTTC.